One and the same sample provided the 4 T cell receptor beta chains below, sequenced in a study of shared clonotypes between healthy human individuals. The protocol was immunoSEQ multiplex PCR, while the TCRdb copy is restricted to in-frame clones and leaves out a portion. The table has approximately 1.5 million clones, about 98.5% seen once; the top ten hold around 0.33%. Sequenced material: naive CD4+ T cells sorted from blood. Subset indicated: CD45RA+ positively selected. Every receptor here comes from a young man in good health.

The V gene is TRBV7-6, the J gene TRBJ1-4; weak D call: TRBD1 (6 bases). The CDR3 covers 12 residues. CDR1 is SGHVS and CDR2 is FNYEAQ in the germline V gene. The ends were cut back, 4 bases at V and 13 bases at J, with 13 bases in the middle. The CDR3 protein is CASSYREGRLFF. The DNA of the CDR3 is TGTGCCAGCAGCTACAGGGAGGGAAGACTGTTTTTT.

About this clone itself: The sample holds other DNA sequences that translate to the same CDR3. V usage is TRBV15 and J usage is TRBJ2-1; D remains ambiguous. The V end lost 0 bases, the J end lost 5 bases, and 2 bases lay between the germline ends. The CDR3 has 12 residues. Looked up from germline, CDR1 is LNHNV and CDR2 is YYDKDF (reference sequence). As DNA, the CDR3 is TGTGCCACCAGCAGAGATCACAATGAGCAGTTCTTC. It specifies CATSRDHNEQFF.

The rearrangement joins TRBV27 to TRBJ2-7, with TRBD2 matching over 8 bases. Losses at the gene ends were 0 bases for V and 3 bases for J; bases not matched to a gene: 4. This CDR3 region has 15 residues. The germline CDR1 and CDR2 sequences are MNHEY and SMNVEV (reference sequence). In DNA, the CDR3 is TGTGCCAGCAGTTTATCGATAGCGGGAAGCTACGAGCAGTACTTC. Its protein is CASSLSIAGSYEQYF.

The chain carries TRBV10-3 and TRBJ2-7, with 10 bases identical to TRBD2. Unmatched junction bases numbered 4, after V lost 8 bases and J lost 3 bases. This CDR3 comprises 13 residues. Per germline, CDR1 ENHRY and CDR2 SYGVKD. As DNA, the CDR3 is TGTGCCATCGCCCAGCGGGAGGGCTACGAGCAGTACTTC. Translated: CAIAQREGYEQYF.